The sequence of this T cell receptor beta chain was determined in a study of post-analysis software for immune sequencing data. About the study: Relapsing-remitting, secondary progressive and progressive-relapsing forms of multiple sclerosis all featured among disease courses.

The study's findings and limits: F-measure co-clustering was strong for batch-matched samples. The study found TRBV5-6, TRBV5-1 and TRBV20-1 among a handful of TRBV segments more frequent in patients than controls. Significantly lower normalized Chao1 diversity was seen in multiple sclerosis patients than in controls.

V was pared by 4 bases and J by 0 bases, with 8 bases of the junction left unmatched. This CDR3 spans 17 amino acids. The germline V gene encodes CDR1 MGHRA and CDR2 YSYEKL. Libraries were made from TCR beta cDNA, and they carried unique molecular identifiers. The authors obtained roughly 0.5 million cDNA molecules from about 0.94 to 9.7 million T cells. From the PCR reads, TCRdb called clonotypes with MiXCR, one entry per CDR3 protein. The table lists about 400,000 distinct CDR3 sequences, approximately 33% of them singletons. There are a few counts of this clonotype. Its specificity is unknown. The chain joins TRBV4-1 to TRBJ2-1, with 8 bases that match TRBD2. The sequence was obtained from a girl between 10 and 17 years old with multiple sclerosis. What was sequenced was blood. CDR3 region: CASSPLIAGSSYNEQFF. The CDR3 region has the DNA TGCGCCAGCAGCCCCCTTATAGCGGGGAGCTCCTACAATGAGCAGTTCTTC.